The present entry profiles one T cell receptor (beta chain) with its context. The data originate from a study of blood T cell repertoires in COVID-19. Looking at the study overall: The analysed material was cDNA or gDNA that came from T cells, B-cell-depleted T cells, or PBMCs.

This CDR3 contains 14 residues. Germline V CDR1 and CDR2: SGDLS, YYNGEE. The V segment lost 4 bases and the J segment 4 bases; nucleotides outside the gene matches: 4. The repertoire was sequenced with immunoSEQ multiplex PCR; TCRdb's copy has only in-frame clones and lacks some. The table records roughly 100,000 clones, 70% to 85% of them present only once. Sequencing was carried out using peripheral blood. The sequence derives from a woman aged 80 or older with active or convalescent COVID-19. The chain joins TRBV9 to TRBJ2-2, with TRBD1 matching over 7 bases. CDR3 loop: CASSRQGPTGELFF. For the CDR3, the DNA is TGTGCCAGCAGCAGACAGGGACCCACCGGGGAGCTGTTTTTT.